The 13 T cell receptor beta chains reported below all come from one sample, sequenced in a study of T cells in Graves' hyperthyroidism and ophthalmopathy. Regions amplified from RNA transcripts were the TCR beta CDR3 regions. Primed by the HTBI set, a first-round RT-PCR was run on the TCR CDR3. TCRdb redid the calling of the multiplex PCR reads with MiXCR, one entry per CDR3 protein. The sample consists of more than 350,000 distinct CDR3 sequences, approximately 15% of them appearing once. The sequencing input was blood. Receptors originate from a woman in her 30s with Graves' ophthalmopathy.

Ten or more counts support this clonotype. The chain has TRBV7-9 and TRBJ2-3; 8 bases line up with TRBD2. The CDR3 has 14 amino acids. Per germline, CDR1 SEHNR and CDR2 FQNEAQ (reference sequence). The ends lost 6 bases at V and 3 bases at J; junction bases unmatched: 5. The CDR3, as DNA: TGTGCCAGCAGGCGACTAGCGAGGACAGATACGCAGTATTTT. Amino acid sequence: CASRRLARTDTQYF.

This clonotype was picked up many times. V usage is TRBV5-1 and J usage is TRBJ2-7, with 9 nucleotides matching TRBD1. The J segment lost 4 bases and the V segment lost 3 bases, leaving 11 bases of the junction unmatched. CDR3 length: 16 residues. Germline lookup yields CDR1 SGHRS and CDR2 YFSETQ. DNA for the CDR3: TGCGCCAGCAGCTGGGCTCAAGGGACAGGGAGTTACGAGCAGTACTTC. Its protein is CASSWAQGTGSYEQYF.

This clonotype was found many times. The genes are TRBV3-1 and TRBJ2-1, with TRBD2 matching 11 bases. V gave up 3 bases and J gave up 4 bases; unmatched junction bases: 5. This CDR3 has 16 amino acids. Germline V lookup: CDR1 LGHDT, CDR2 YNNKEL (reference sequence). CDR3 amino acids: CASSHQLAGEYNEQFF. CDR3 DNA sequence: TGTGCCAGCAGCCACCAACTAGCGGGGGAATACAATGAGCAGTTCTTC.

This rearrangement joins TRBV6-1 to TRBJ2-6; D not certain. The ends were cut back, 2 bases at V and 0 bases at J, with 5 bases in the middle. This CDR3 is 15 amino acids long. Germline V lookup: CDR1 MNHNS, CDR2 SASEGT. The CDR3 nucleotides are TGTGCCAGCAGTGAAAGCCTCTCTGGGGCCAACGTCCTGACTTTC. Its protein is CASSESLSGANVLTF.

This sequence joins TRBV30 and TRBJ1-2, with D uncertain. This CDR3 is built from 12 residues. Per germline, CDR1 GTSNPN and CDR2 SVGIG (reference sequence). V was clipped by 1 base and J by 8 bases, with 11 bases between them. The DNA for the CDR3 is TGTGCCTGGAGTGCGGGTGAATGGGGCTACACCTTC. As protein: CAWSAGEWGYTF.

This clonotype has ten or more counts. The gene calls are TRBV11-2 and TRBJ2-1; a weak D match, TRBD1 (5 bases). Germline V CDR1 and CDR2: SGHAT, FQNNGV. V dropped 0 bases and J dropped 6 bases, with 9 bases sitting between them. The length of the CDR3 is 14 residues. The CDR3 region has the DNA TGTGCCAGCAGCTTAGACAGGGTCGGCAATGAGCAGTTCTTC. It encodes CASSLDRVGNEQFF.

Details on this clonotype: A much more abundant neighbour one base away suggests this may be a read error. The chain couples TRBV2 to TRBJ1-2; a possible D gene is TRBD1 (6 bases). The CDR3 consists of 14 residues. Germline CDR1 SNHLY, CDR2 FYNNEI. This CDR3 is CASSKEGGNYGYIF. As DNA, the CDR3 is TGTGCCAGCAGTAAGGAGGGGGGGAACTATGGCTACATCTTC. Using reference TRBV2 and TRBJ1-2 for the parts outside the CDR3, the full variable domain is EPEVTQTPSHQVTQMGQEVILRCVPISNHLYFYWYRQILGQKVEFLVSFYNNEISEKSEIFDDQFSVERPDGSNFTLKIRSTKLEDSAMYFCASSKEGGNYGYIFGSGTRLTVV.

The J gene is TRBJ1-3, the V gene TRBV5-5; no reliable D call. The CDR3 loop spans 15 amino acids. Germline V CDR1 and CDR2: SGHKS, YYEKEE (reference sequence). V lost 2 bases and J 0 bases, leaving 9 bases between the germline ends. CDR3 loop: CASSLRGNSGNTIYF. The CDR3 DNA reads TGTGCCAGCAGCTTACGGGGTAACTCTGGAAACACCATATATTTT.

This clonotype was observed at least ten times. This chain connects TRBV20-1 to TRBJ2-1; TRBD2 is a possible D gene (6 bases). V was shortened by 3 bases and J by 10 bases, with 16 bases between the two germline ends. Germline V gives CDR1 DFQATT, CDR2 SNEGSKA (reference sequence). The CDR3 is 13 residues long. The CDR3 bases are TGCAGTGCTAGGGGGGACTCGGTTGAGGAGCAGTTCTTC. Its translation: CSARGDSVEEQFF.

This clonotype was counted many times. V gene TRBV20-1 combines with J gene TRBJ2-3; a possible D gene is TRBD2 (5 bases). There are 13 residues in the CDR3. The ends were cut back, 0 bases at V and 6 bases at J, with 10 bases in the middle. From germline, CDR1 is DFQATT and CDR2 SNEGSKA (reference sequence). CDR3 in amino acids: CSARELVVDTQYF. CDR3 in DNA: TGCAGTGCTAGAGAACTAGTGGTTGATACGCAGTATTTT.

The chain links TRBV12-3 or TRBV12-4 to TRBJ1-6, with no clear D. Trimming left V 5 bases short and J 8 bases short, with 13 bases between. The CDR3 totals 14 residues. The CDR3 DNA sequence: TGTGCCAGCAGTCGAACCCCGTGGCATTCACCCCTCCACTTT. As protein: CASSRTPWHSPLHF.

This clonotype was picked up many times. The chain has TRBV6-4 and TRBJ2-2; possibly TRBD2 for D (6 bases). This CDR3 region has 15 residues. The V end was cut by 3 bases, the J end by 4 bases, with 12 bases between. The germline CDR1 and CDR2 sequences are MRHNA and SNTAGT. CDR3 DNA: TGTGCCAGCAGTGAAACGGGGGAAGGCACCGGGGAGCTGTTTTTT. Amino acid sequence: CASSETGEGTGELFF.

The rearrangement links TRBV6-2 or TRBV6-3 to TRBJ2-7, with 12 nucleotides matching TRBD1. Germline lookup yields CDR1 MNHEY and CDR2 SVGEGT. V trimming: 7 bases; J trimming: 4 bases; junction bases outside the gene matches: 8. The CDR3 consists of 15 residues. CDR3 residues: CASKLTGQGAYEQYF. For the CDR3, the DNA is TGTGCCAGCAAACTTACGGGACAGGGGGCTTACGAGCAGTACTTC.